The entry below gives a single T cell receptor (beta chain) sequence along with its context. The antigen is not known. Incorporation of UMIs carrying a 6-nucleotide sample barcode was performed by template switching. Both TCRalpha and TCRbeta cDNA were subjected to two nested PCRs lasting about 16 and 10 cycles. TCRdb re-called the 5' RACE reads; every CDR3 protein appears as one record, without DNA. This sample's clone table lists about 93,000 distinct CDR3 sequences. The sample originates from a study of monozygotic twins with inflammatory bowel disease. Study results and caveats: Evidence did not back any single strong signal or clonotype linked to IBD.

Input material: blood. The sequence was collected from a human donor with ulcerative colitis or Crohn's disease, or a healthy co-twin of an affected twin (not recorded which).

CDR3 amino acids: CASSSTAAVPHF. The V and J genes are TRBV19 and TRBJ1-5. CDR3 length: 12 amino acids. The V gene's germline CDR1 is LNHDA and CDR2 SQIVND (reference sequence).